The TCR beta chain described here comes from a study of cytomegalovirus exposure and HLA in healthy donors. On the study more broadly: From HLA-typed donors, an early data release held roughly 89 million unique TCRs. General study findings and limits: The study designated 150 to 200 TCR beta chains cytomegalovirus-associated.

Notes on this clone: The antigen remains unidentified.

This CDR3 is built from 14 residues. PCR employed 60 Vbeta and 13 Jbeta primers. TCRdb keeps only in-frame clones here, not all; method: immunoSEQ multiplex PCR. The sample has about 150,000 clones; over 70% are singletons. Sequenced material: PBMCs. The rearrangement joins TRBV12-2 to TRBJ2-7; whether TRBD1, the table's D call, matches the DNA was not checked. TRBV12-2 is a pseudogene. The TCR was taken from a man in his thirties or forties in good health and CMV-seropositive. CDR3 protein: CASRLAQGFEEQYF. DNA for the CDR3: TGTGCAAGTCGCTTAGCACAGGGGTTTGAAGAGCAGTACTTC.